This TCR beta chain was captured by sequencing in a study of blood T cell repertoires in COVID-19. Study context: The United States, Italy and Spain provided the acute and convalescent COVID-19 samples. The cDNA or gDNA used as material had been derived from T cells, B-cell-depleted T cells, or PBMCs.

Original handling: Reference gene primer amplification in the assay estimated nucleated cell counts. Sequenced by immunoSEQ multiplex PCR; TCRdb stores in-frame clones only, minus some. The DNA was the basis for D and trimming; V, J and clone size are from that table. The sample has about 44,000 clones; roughly 90% are singletons. The source material was peripheral blood. This TCR came from an elderly woman in a cohort sampled during active or convalescent COVID-19.

The CDR3 protein is CASSSEGYANYGYTF. The CDR3 DNA follows: TGTGCCAGCAGTTCGGAGGGTTATGCTAACTATGGCTACACCTTC. The chain couples TRBV6-5 to TRBJ1-2; D is unresolved. Trimming stripped 4 bases from V and 0 bases from J, with 12 bases between. The length of the CDR3 is 15 residues. The germline V gene encodes CDR1 MNHEY and CDR2 SVGAGI.